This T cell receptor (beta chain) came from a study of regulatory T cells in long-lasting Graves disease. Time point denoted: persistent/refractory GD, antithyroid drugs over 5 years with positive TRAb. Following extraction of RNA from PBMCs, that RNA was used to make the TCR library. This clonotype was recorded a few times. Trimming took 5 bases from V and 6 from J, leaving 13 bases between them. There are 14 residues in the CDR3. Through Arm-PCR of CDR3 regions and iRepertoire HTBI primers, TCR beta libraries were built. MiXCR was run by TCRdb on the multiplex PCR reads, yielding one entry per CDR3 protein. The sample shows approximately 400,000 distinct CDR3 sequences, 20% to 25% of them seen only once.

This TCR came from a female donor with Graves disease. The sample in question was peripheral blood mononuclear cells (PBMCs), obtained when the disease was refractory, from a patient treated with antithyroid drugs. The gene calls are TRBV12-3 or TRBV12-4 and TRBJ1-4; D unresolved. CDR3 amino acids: CASSGFPRDEKLFF. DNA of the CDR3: TGTGCCAGCAGTGGCTTCCCGAGGGATGAAAAACTGTTTTTT.